Following are 29 T cell receptor beta chains from one sample sequenced in a study of T cell responses to AZD1222 COVID-19 vaccine. Sequencing was performed with immunoSEQ multiplex PCR; in TCRdb, only in-frame clones are kept and a portion is missing. The sample comprises 100,000 to 150,000 clones, around 90% of which are singletons, and approximately 1.5% rests with the top ten. This specimen was peripheral blood, taken on day 0 of AZD1222 vaccination. The receptors stem from an adult in good health.

V gene TRBV2 combines with J gene TRBJ2-2; no firm D call. The V end was cut by 1 base, the J end by 8 bases, with 11 bases between. Germline V gene sequence: CDR1 SNHLY, CDR2 FYNNEI. This CDR3 is built from 14 residues. The CDR3 sequence is CASSEGRHIGELFF. The CDR3 DNA follows: TGTGCCAGCAGTGAAGGCCGTCATATAGGGGAGCTGTTTTTT.

This clone occurred a few times. For the CDR3, the DNA is TGTGCCAGCAGCTTTTTGGCCCCCAGTGAGCAGTTCTTC. Translation gives CASSFLAPSEQFF. This rearrangement joins TRBV7-9 to TRBJ2-1; D is unresolved. Per germline, CDR1 SEHNR and CDR2 FQNEAQ (reference sequence). CDR3 size: 13 residues. Trimming stripped 3 bases from V and 9 bases from J, with 12 bases between.

The chain is built from TRBV5-4 and TRBJ1-2; 9 bases fit TRBD1. The CDR3 length is 15 residues. V lost 4 bases to trimming and J lost 3 bases; unmatched junction nucleotides: 7. Per germline, CDR1 SGHNT and CDR2 YYREEE (reference sequence). CDR3: CASSRRTGDDYGYTF. CDR3 sequence (DNA): TGTGCCAGCAGCCGTAGGACAGGGGACGACTATGGCTACACCTTC.

This clone showed up just once. V and J are TRBV6-4 and TRBJ2-1; 8 nucleotides agree with TRBD2. J lost 6 bases, V lost 0 bases, and 4 bases had no gene match. CDR1 and CDR2 (germline): MRHNA, SNTAGT. The CDR3 spans 15 residues. This CDR3 is CASSDSGLAGNEQFF. DNA for the CDR3: TGTGCCAGCAGTGACTCAGGTCTAGCGGGCAATGAGCAGTTCTTC.

The chain uses TRBV24-1 and TRBJ2-2; D is unresolved. V lost 0 bases, J lost 0 bases, and 10 bases lay in between. CDR3 length: 17 amino acids. Germline V gives CDR1 KGHDR, CDR2 SFDVKD. The CDR3 is CATSDLHIATNTGELFF. CDR3 nucleotides: TGTGCCACCAGTGATTTGCATATAGCTACGAACACCGGGGAGCTGTTTTTT.

The chain is built from TRBV7-9 and TRBJ1-2, with TRBD1 as a possible D gene (5 bases). Trimming removed 2 bases at V and 4 bases at J, with 11 bases between. Germline V lookup: CDR1 SEHNR, CDR2 FQNEAQ (reference sequence). The CDR3 covers 14 residues. The CDR3 region is CASSLSGHPYGYTF. The CDR3 region has the DNA TGTGCCAGCAGCTTAAGCGGACACCCCTATGGCTACACCTTC.

The chain uses TRBV5-4 and TRBJ2-2; D unresolved. Germline V lookup: CDR1 SGHNT, CDR2 YYREEE (reference sequence). CDR3 size: 14 residues. The V and J ends lost 0 bases and 3 bases respectively, with 6 bases between them. The CDR3 region is CASSLEADTGELFF. DNA of the CDR3: TGTGCCAGCAGCTTGGAGGCGGACACCGGGGAGCTGTTTTTT.

This rearrangement joins TRBV5-1 to TRBJ2-7; 10 bases are a match to TRBD2. The CDR3 runs 17 residues. Germline loops: CDR1 SGHRS, CDR2 YFSETQ. Germline trimming cut 4 bases from V and 1 base from J; bases unmatched to any gene: 11. CDR3 in amino acids: CASSLGLAVARSYEQYF. CDR3 bases: TGCGCCAGCAGCCTCGGACTAGCGGTAGCACGATCCTACGAGCAGTACTTC.

The chain is built from TRBV25-1 and TRBJ2-2; 11 bases fit TRBD2. CDR3 length: 14 amino acids. With 6 bases clipped from V and 6 bases from J, the junction kept 3 bases outside the gene matches. CDR1 MGHDK and CDR2 SYGVNS come from the germline V gene. CDR3 residues: CASSGTSGPGELFF. CDR3 nucleotides: TGTGCCAGCAGCGGGACTAGCGGCCCCGGGGAGCTGTTTTTT.

The V call is TRBV5-1, the J call TRBJ2-7; D possibly uses TRBD1 or TRBD2 (6 bases each). CDR1 is SGHRS, CDR2 YFSETQ, per germline. CDR3 length equals 17 residues. Between the trimmed V and J ends, which lost 4 bases and 3 bases, there was a span of 23 bases. The CDR3 DNA reads as TGCGCCAGCAGCCGGGGGTTGGTTACAGGGCACAACTACGAGCAGTACTTC. Its translation: CASSRGLVTGHNYEQYF.

The chain joins TRBV30 to TRBJ1-2; weak D call: TRBD1 (5 bases). The CDR3 consists of 13 residues. V lost 3 bases and J lost 0, with 8 bases in between. Germline V gene data show CDR1 as GTSNPN and CDR2 as SVGIG (reference sequence). The CDR3 reads CAWRPGTNYGYTF. The CDR3 DNA reads as TGTGCCTGGAGGCCAGGGACTAACTATGGCTACACCTTC.

The V call is TRBV24-1, the J call TRBJ2-7; D not resolved. Germline assignment: CDR1 KGHDR and CDR2 SFDVKD. This CDR3 region has 14 residues. V was cut by 9 bases and J by 2 bases, with 16 bases left in between. The CDR3 region has the DNA TGTGCCACCGGGCGTTTCAGTAGCCCCTACGAGCAGTACTTC. Its translation is CATGRFSSPYEQYF.

V and J are TRBV5-1 and TRBJ2-5; 9 bases align to TRBD1. Losses at the gene ends were 4 bases for V and 1 base for J; bases not matched to a gene: 11. Germline lookup yields CDR1 SGHRS and CDR2 YFSETQ. The CDR3 loop spans 17 amino acids. The CDR3 DNA reads TGCGCCAGCAGCCGGGAGGAGCTACAGGGGGCCCAAGAGACCCAGTACTTC. Protein: CASSREELQGAQETQYF.

The chain joins TRBV28 to TRBJ2-7; D possibly corresponds to TRBD1 (5 bases). The CDR3 runs 13 residues. Trimming removed 1 base at V and 5 bases at J, with 9 bases between. The germline CDR1 and CDR2 sequences are MDHEN and SYDVKM. The CDR3 nucleotides read TGTGCCAGCAGTTTATCCAGGGCCCACGAGCAGTACTTC. This sequence encodes CASSLSRAHEQYF.

J is TRBJ1-1 and V is TRBV19; D uncertain. Germline lookup yields CDR1 LNHDA and CDR2 SQIVND (reference sequence). The CDR3 extends over 14 amino acids. The germline V and J ends were trimmed by 6 bases and 1 base, with 12 bases remaining between them. CDR3 in amino acids: CASREGGGNTEAFF. For the CDR3, the DNA is TGTGCCAGTAGGGAGGGTGGTGGGAACACTGAAGCTTTCTTT.

The V gene is TRBV7-9, the J gene TRBJ2-1, with D uncertain. The germline V gene encodes CDR1 SEHNR and CDR2 FQNEAQ (reference sequence). The CDR3 is 13 residues long. V was cut by 8 bases and J by 9 bases, with 17 bases left in between. The CDR3 here is CASGIALGFEQFF. In DNA form, the CDR3 reads TGTGCCAGCGGGATAGCCCTCGGGTTTGAGCAGTTCTTC.

V and J are TRBV2 and TRBJ1-2, with a weak D call TRBD1 (6 bases). V was clipped by 0 bases and J by 3 bases, with 11 bases between them. This CDR3 spans 15 amino acids. Germline CDR1 and CDR2: SNHLY and FYNNEI. The DNA of the CDR3 is TGTGCCAGCAGTGAAGCTTACTCAGGGGACTATGGCTACACCTTC. Encoded protein: CASSEAYSGDYGYTF.

The chain carries TRBV6-4 and TRBJ2-7; 10 bases are shared with TRBD2. Germline V gene lookup returns CDR1 MRHNA and CDR2 SNTAGT. Trimming at V came to 4 bases and at J to 4 bases, leaving 7 bases not matched to a gene. The CDR3 length is 15 residues. CDR3 amino acids: CASSVFASGGYEQYF. CDR3 bases: TGTGCCAGCAGTGTTTTCGCTAGCGGGGGTTACGAGCAGTACTTC.

The chain links TRBV5-1 to TRBJ2-2, with D possibly being TRBD1 or TRBD2 (5 bases each). The V gene's germline CDR1 is SGHRS and CDR2 YFSETQ. The CDR3 has 15 residues. Trimming removed 0 bases from V and 4 bases from J, with 10 bases in between. CDR3 sequence reads: CASSLAGTTTGELFF. The CDR3 DNA is TGCGCCAGCAGCTTGGCAGGGACCACCACCGGGGAGCTGTTTTTT.

This rearrangement joins TRBV3-1 (or the pseudogene TRBV3-2) to TRBJ2-3, with D uncertain. Germline V CDR1 and CDR2: LGHDT, YNNKEL (reference sequence). CDR3 length equals 11 residues. V was cut by 0 bases and J by 9 bases, with 4 bases left in between. The CDR3 nucleotides read TGTGCCAGCAGCCAAGAAGAAACGCAGTATTTT. Translating gives CASSQEETQYF.

V gene TRBV7-9 combines with J gene TRBJ2-4, with 7 bases aligning to TRBD2. The germline CDR1 and CDR2 sequences are SEHNR and FQNEAQ (reference sequence). The CDR3 sequence is 15 residues long. The V and J ends lost 4 bases and 7 bases, in that order; junction bases with no gene match: 10. The CDR3, as DNA: TGTGCCAGCAGCTCATATACCCCCGGGGGGAACATTCAGTACTTC. The encoded protein is CASSSYTPGGNIQYF.

The CDR3 sequence: CASSLWASGLNTEAFF. Written as DNA, the CDR3 is TGTGCCAGCAGTTTATGGGCTTCTGGGTTGAACACTGAAGCTTTCTTT. The V gene is TRBV28, the J gene TRBJ1-1; D is uncertain. The CDR3 extends over 16 amino acids. In germline, CDR1 is MDHEN, CDR2 SYDVKM. V was shortened by 0 bases and J by 0 bases, with 11 bases between the two germline ends.

The chain joins TRBV6-2 or TRBV6-3 to TRBJ2-7; 9 positions match TRBD2. This CDR3 spans 16 amino acids. V lost 3 bases to trimming and J lost 5 bases; unmatched junction nucleotides: 11. Germline CDR1 MNHEY, CDR2 SVGEGT. The CDR3 DNA follows: TGTGCCAGCAGTTATGTGACTGGGAGCGGGAGGAACGAGCAGTACTTC. This translates into CASSYVTGSGRNEQYF.

The chain joins TRBV6-5 to TRBJ2-7; D is perhaps TRBD1 or TRBD2 (5 bases each). In germline, CDR1 is MNHEY, CDR2 SVGAGI. This CDR3 spans 14 amino acids. V lost 6 bases and J lost 1, with 13 bases in between. CDR3: CASSPRDGSYEQYF. The CDR3, as DNA: TGTGCCAGCAGCCCCCGGGACGGATCCTACGAGCAGTACTTC.

The chain links TRBV19 to TRBJ1-5; 9 bases map to TRBD1. Germline lookup yields CDR1 LNHDA and CDR2 SQIVND (reference sequence). This CDR3 spans 17 amino acids. V was pared by 6 bases and J by 7 bases, with 16 bases of the junction left unmatched. This CDR3 reads CASSRLAPTGGRQPQHF. CDR3 DNA: TGTGCCAGTAGCCGATTAGCACCTACAGGGGGCAGACAGCCCCAGCATTTT.

V usage is TRBV5-8 and J usage is TRBJ1-2; 7 bases map to TRBD1. CDR1 SGHTS and CDR2 YDEGEE come from the germline V gene. The CDR3 runs 15 residues. Unmatched junction bases numbered 6, after V lost 4 bases and J lost 0 bases. CDR3 coding DNA: TGTGCCAGCAGCGCCAACAGGGGTGCTAACTATGGCTACACCTTC. Its protein product is CASSANRGANYGYTF.

CDR3 nucleotide sequence: TGTGCCAGTAGTAACCCCGGGACACCCATGGGCTATGAGCAGTTCTTC. Protein: CASSNPGTPMGYEQFF. V usage is TRBV19 and J usage is TRBJ2-1; D is perhaps TRBD1 (6 bases). V gave up 4 bases and J gave up 8 bases, with 21 bases separating them. CDR1 and CDR2 from the germline V gene are LNHDA and SQIVND (reference sequence). The CDR3 has 16 amino acids. The whole variable domain, filled in from reference TRBV19 and TRBJ2-1, reads DGGITQSPKYLFRKEGQNVTLSCEQNLNHDAMYWYRQDPGQGLRLIYYSQIVNDFQKGDIAEGYSVSREKKESFPLTVTSAQKNPTAFYLCASSNPGTPMGYEQFFGPGTRLTVL.

The chain couples TRBV7-3 to TRBJ2-1, with TRBD2 matching over 9 bases. CDR3 length: 16 residues. Trimming removed 5 bases from V and 7 bases from J; junction bases left unmatched: 12. Germline lookup yields CDR1 SGHTA and CDR2 FQGTGA. CDR3: CASSTFSGSSFNEQFF. CDR3 coding DNA: TGTGCCAGCAGCACCTTTAGCGGGAGTTCTTTTAATGAGCAGTTCTTC.

The CDR3 sequence: CASSISTGPKREKLFF. The CDR3 nucleotides are TGTGCCAGTAGTATCTCGACAGGCCCTAAGCGGGAAAAACTGTTTTTT. The chain recombines TRBV19 with TRBJ1-4; a weak D match, TRBD1 (6 bases). The V end was cut by 3 bases, the J end by 8 bases, with 19 bases between. The germline V gene has CDR1 LNHDA and CDR2 SQIVND (reference sequence). There are 16 residues in the CDR3.